A selection of T cell receptor beta chains follows, all from one sample in a study of glioma-infiltrating T cells. From the multiplex PCR reads, TCRdb called clonotypes with MiXCR, one entry per CDR3 protein. The table includes 170,000 or so distinct CDR3 sequences, around 45% detected once. The specimen sequenced was glioma tissue, nonneoplastic brain tissue, or PBMCs (not recorded which). These receptors all come from a human donor with low-grade glioma or glioblastoma, undergoing nonglioma brain surgery, or in good health (not recorded which). CDR3s include the opening cysteine and the closing phenylalanine or tryptophan. Fields, in order: V gene, J gene, clone size, CDR3 length, D gene, CDR3 DNA, CDR3 protein. A D gene is named only where the DNA matches it firmly. The size field is filled for only some rows; it gives once, few, many or a size class.

>TRBV19|TRBJ1-5|NA|14|TRBD1
TGTGCCAGTAATACCGGGACAGTTTATCAGCCCCAGCATTTT
CASNTGTVYQPQHF
>TRBV20-1|TRBJ2-2|NA|14|NA
TGCAGTGCTAGACGAACGGGTACCACCGGGGAGCTGTTTTTT
CSARRTGTTGELFF
>TRBV19|TRBJ2-2|few|15|TRBD1
TGTGCCAGTAGCCGGGACAGAGGGAACACCGGGGAGCTGTTTTTT
CASSRDRGNTGELFF
>TRBV7-3|TRBJ2-1|NA|16|NA
TGTGCCAGCAGCTCTCGGACGTCCGGTGGGCGCAATGAGCAGTTCTTC
CASSSRTSGGRNEQFF
>TRBV3-1|TRBJ1-4|NA|13|NA
TGTGCCAGCAGCCAAGTGTGGGGGGGGAAACTGTTTTTT
CASSQVWGGKLFF
>TRBV19|TRBJ1-2|few|14|NA
TGTGCCAGTAGTTTCGGACAGAATCTCTATGGCTACACCTTC
CASSFGQNLYGYTF
>TRBV19|TRBJ2-1|many|14|TRBD1
TGTGCCAGTAGTGCCGGGACAGGGGTTGATGAGCAGTTCTTC
CASSAGTGVDEQFF
>TRBV18|TRBJ2-1|NA|13|NA
TGTGCCAGCTCACCGGACTCTAACAATGAGCAGTTCTTC
CASSPDSNNEQFF
>TRBV20-1|TRBJ2-7|many|13|NA
TGCAGTGCTATTGTTAGCGGTTCCTACGAGCAGTACTTC
CSAIVSGSYEQYF
>TRBV12-3/TRBV12-4|TRBJ2-1|NA|16|TRBD2
TGTGCCAGCAGACCAAGGACTAGCGGCCAGTACAATGAGCAGTTCTTC
CASRPRTSGQYNEQFF
>TRBV2|TRBJ2-5|NA|14|TRBD2
TGTGCCAGCACGGGACTAGCGGGAGGGGAGACCCAGTACTTC
CASTGLAGGETQYF
>TRBV6-1|TRBJ1-4|NA|13|TRBD1
TGTGCCATCAGTGACAGGGAAGGCGAAAAACTGTTTTTT
CAISDREGEKLFF
>TRBV25-1|TRBJ1-2|many|15|NA
TGTGCCAGCAGTATAGGGGGACGGGTAAACTATGGCTACACCTTC
CASSIGGRVNYGYTF
>TRBV7-9|TRBJ2-7|NA|16|TRBD1
TGTGCCAGCAGCGCTGCCTCCGGGACAGGGGGGTACGAGCAGTACTTC
CASSAASGTGGYEQYF
>TRBV27|TRBJ2-1|NA|13|TRBD2
TGTGCCAGCAGTTTACTAGCGGGCTATGAGCAGTTCTTC
CASSLLAGYEQFF
>TRBV7-2|TRBJ1-2|many|16|TRBD1
TGTGCCAGCAGCTTAGAACCAGGGGGTGTTAACTATGGCTACACCTTC
CASSLEPGGVNYGYTF
>TRBV15|TRBJ1-2|NA|14|NA
TGTGCCACCAGCAGTTTCGCAGGGAACTATGGCTACACCTTC
CATSSFAGNYGYTF
>TRBV3-1|TRBJ1-2|NA|13|NA
TGTGCCAGTCAGGCGTCCTGCGGCTATGGCTACACCTTC
CASQASCGYGYTF
>TRBV10-3|TRBJ1-1|many|12|NA
TGTGCCATCAGTCGCGATAATGGTGGAGCTTTCTTT
CAISRDNGGAFF
>TRBV20-1|TRBJ2-1|many|14|TRBD2
TGCAGTGCCTCGGGACTAGCGGGATACAATGAGCAGTTCTTC
CSASGLAGYNEQFF
>TRBV18|TRBJ1-1|NA|14|NA
TGTGCCAGCTCACCTGGACGGGATTACAATGAAGCTTTCTTT
CASSPGRDYNEAFF
>TRBV28|TRBJ1-1|NA|14|NA
TGTGCCAGCAGTTTGGGGGGGACGCGCACTGAAGGTTTATTT
CASSLGGTRTEGLF
>TRBV27|TRBJ1-5|once|16|NA
TGTGCCAGCAGCCTTAATACTGGGTTGGGCAATCAGCCCAAGCATTTT
CASSLNTGLGNQPKHF
>TRBV19|TRBJ2-7|many|13|NA
TGTGCCAGTAGTATCGTGGAGGGCGCCGAGCAGTACTTC
CASSIVEGAEQYF
>TRBV29-1|TRBJ2-7|few|16|TRBD2
TGCAGCGTTGAAGACGGACTAGCGGGAGATTCCTACGAGCAGTACTTC
CSVEDGLAGDSYEQYF
>TRBV7-8|TRBJ2-3|many|16|NA
TGTGCCAGCAGCTTAGCGGTTGCTGGGAACACAGATACGCAGTATTTT
CASSLAVAGNTDTQYF
>TRBV15|TRBJ1-4|many|16|NA
TGTGCCACCAGCAGAGATAACGCGTTCCGGGATGGAAAACTGTTTTTT
CATSRDNAFRDGKLFF
>TRBV2|TRBJ1-5|many|15|NA
TGTGCCAGCATGAAGGACAGTGGGATGAATCAGCCCCAGCATTTT
CASMKDSGMNQPQHF
>TRBV20-1|TRBJ2-7|many|16|TRBD2
TGCAGTGCTAGAGATAAGCCGGGACTAGCGGTATACGAGCAGTACTTC
CSARDKPGLAVYEQYF
>TRBV12-3/TRBV12-4|TRBJ1-3|few|12|NA
TGTGCCAGCAGTCCCGGAGGGAACACCATATATTTT
CASSPGGNTIYF
>TRBV11-3|TRBJ2-3|many|15|NA
TGTGCCAGCAGCAGCCGTGCAGGACGCACAGATACGCAGTATTTT
CASSSRAGRTDTQYF
>TRBV20-1|TRBJ1-1|many|12|NA
TGCAGTGCTAGAACGGGGGGCACTGAAGCTTTCTTT
CSARTGGTEAFF